The 31 T cell receptor beta chains reported below all come from one sample, sequenced in a study of blood T cells in healthy people across ages. Next came a second PCR, run for about 7 to 12 cycles, which used a sample-barcoded 5' primer along with a J-beta primer mix. TCRdb re-analysed the 5' RACE reads in MiXCR, keeping a single row per CDR3 protein. The sample yields 550,000 to 650,000 distinct CDR3 sequences, about 30% seen once. Sequenced sample: blood. The source is a woman of 80 years or more in good health.

This clonotype has more than one count but fewer than ten. This sequence joins TRBV12-3 or TRBV12-4 and TRBJ2-3, with 7 bases identical to TRBD2. J was trimmed by 4 bases and V by 10 bases; bases with no gene match: 11. There are 14 residues in the CDR3. CDR3 bases: TGTGCCACCTCAAGAGGACTAGAGGCAGATACGCAGTATTTT. Protein product: CATSRGLEADTQYF.

Regarding this clonotype: Just one base apart from a much larger clone, this may be a read error. The V gene is TRBV29-1, the J gene TRBJ1-1, with D tentatively TRBD1 (6 bases). This CDR3 spans 13 amino acids. The germline gives CDR1 SQVTM, CDR2 ANQGSEA. The V gene lost 4 bases and the J gene lost 1 base, with 10 bases spanning the gap. CDR3 nucleotide sequence: TGCAGCGTTGGAGGGGGTTCGAACACTGAAGCTTTCTTT. Translation gives CSVGGGSNTEAFF.

There are many counts of this clonotype. The chain has TRBV20-1 and TRBJ2-7, with TRBD2 matching over 10 bases. V shed 6 bases and J 3 bases; nucleotides not matched to a gene: 8. Germline CDR1 is DFQATT and CDR2 is SNEGSKA (reference sequence). The length of the CDR3 is 14 residues. CDR3: CSALLAGPFYEQYF. CDR3 nucleotides: TGCAGTGCCCTACTAGCGGGGCCCTTCTACGAGCAGTACTTC.

The chain links TRBV20-1 to TRBJ1-2; D uncertain. The CDR3 is 15 residues long. The germline V and J ends were trimmed by 0 bases and 0 bases, with 11 bases remaining between them. The germline gives CDR1 DFQATT, CDR2 SNEGSKA (reference sequence). The CDR3 loop is CSARDLDGPNYGYTF. In nucleotides, the CDR3 is TGCAGTGCTAGAGATCTCGACGGCCCTAACTATGGCTACACCTTC.

The rearrangement uses TRBV7-9 and TRBJ1-2, with a possible D match to TRBD1 (6 bases). Germline V CDR1 and CDR2: SEHNR, FQNEAQ (reference sequence). The CDR3 is made up of 13 amino acids. The V end lost 1 base, the J end lost 9 bases, and 12 bases lay between the germline ends. CDR3 sequence (DNA): TGTGCCAGCAGCTTAGAGGGGGGCACGAGCTACACCTTC. Translated: CASSLEGGTSYTF.

The V and J genes are TRBV30 and TRBJ2-5; D possibly uses TRBD1 or TRBD2 (5 bases each). The J call may be mistaken, given a closer DNA end match to TRBJ2-7. This CDR3 is built from 16 residues. Per the germline V gene, CDR1 is GTSNPN and CDR2 is SVGIG (reference sequence). For the CDR3, the DNA is TGTGCCTGTCCCCTGAGGGGAATCCGAGGCGCCTACGAGCAGTACTTC. It encodes CACPLRGIRGAYEQYF.

As for this clonotype: A single base separates this from a much larger clone, so it may be a read error. The V call is TRBV28, the J call TRBJ2-7; tentative D call: TRBD2 (6 bases). With 4 bases removed from V and 2 bases from J, the gap between germline ends came to 21 bases. The V gene's germline CDR1 is MDHEN and CDR2 SYDVKM. This CDR3 has 17 residues. The CDR3 here is CASSSRGGPLIAYEQYF. CDR3 in DNA: TGTGCCAGCAGTTCTCGGGGAGGTCCCCTTATAGCCTACGAGCAGTACTTC.

The sample holds many counts of this clonotype. The chain employs TRBV20-1 and TRBJ2-7; 7 positions match TRBD1. Germline loops: CDR1 DFQATT, CDR2 SNEGSKA (reference sequence). J gave up 4 bases and V 0 bases, and 12 bases lay outside the gene matches. The CDR3 consists of 16 residues. DNA for the CDR3: TGCAGTGCTAGAGATTTTAACGGACAGGTTTTTTACGAGCAGTACTTC. This sequence encodes CSARDFNGQVFYEQYF.

The V gene is TRBV28, the J gene TRBJ1-2; a possible D gene is TRBD1 (5 bases). Germline V gene lookup returns CDR1 MDHEN and CDR2 SYDVKM. This CDR3 has 15 amino acids. V shed 3 bases and J shed 0 bases, with 11 bases lying between them. For the CDR3, the DNA is TGTGCCAGCAGTTTCTGGGGGGATGCTAACTATGGCTACACCTTC. Its protein product is CASSFWGDANYGYTF.

In this sample, this clonotype turned up many times. This chain uses TRBV7-2 with TRBJ2-4; 7 bases fit TRBD2. The CDR3 runs to 17 residues. CDR1 and CDR2 (germline): SGHTA, FQGNSA. V trimming: 5 bases; J trimming: 9 bases; junction bases outside the gene matches: 19. The CDR3 reads CASSPGARAGEGVIQYF. Written as DNA, the CDR3 is TGTGCCAGCAGCCCCGGGGCAAGGGCCGGGGAGGGTGTCATTCAGTACTTC.

The sample holds a few counts of this clonotype. The CDR3 sequence: CASSLPEVAGANVLTF. The CDR3 DNA sequence: TGTGCCAGCAGCTTACCCGAGGTAGCTGGGGCCAACGTCCTGACTTTC. The chain links TRBV7-9 to TRBJ2-6, with unresolved D. The CDR3 runs 16 residues. V lost 2 bases, J lost 2 bases, and 10 bases lay in between. CDR1 and CDR2 (germline): SEHNR, FQNEAQ (reference sequence).

This sequence joins TRBV20-1 and TRBJ2-3; D ambiguous. The CDR3 extends over 16 amino acids. Germline CDR1 and CDR2: DFQATT and SNEGSKA (reference sequence). Trimming shortened V by 8 bases and J by 1 base, and 22 bases separated the two germline ends. As DNA, the CDR3 is TGCAGTACAACCCCGATATCTACAAGGGGCACAGATACGCAGTATTTT. Protein sequence: CSTTPISTRGTDTQYF.

The J gene is TRBJ1-4, the V gene TRBV20-1, with D tentatively TRBD1 (6 bases). Germline CDR1 DFQATT, CDR2 SNEGSKA (reference sequence). Trimming left V 6 bases short and J 5 bases short, with 10 bases between. The CDR3 is made up of 12 amino acids. CDR3 sequence (DNA): TGCAGTGCAAAGGGGGTGAATGAAAAACTGTTTTTT. It specifies CSAKGVNEKLFF.

This clonotype was counted a few times. The genes are TRBV6-2 or TRBV6-3 and TRBJ2-5; perhaps TRBD2 as D (6 bases). This CDR3 comprises 13 residues. Germline loops: CDR1 MNHEY, CDR2 SVGEGT. V lost 2 bases and J 11 bases, leaving 15 bases between the germline ends. CDR3 sequence reads: CASSYGGTNEQYF. As DNA, the CDR3 is TGTGCCAGCAGTTACGGGGGGACCAATGAGCAGTACTTC.

The chain employs TRBV6-6 and TRBJ1-1; no clear D. The V end was cut by 6 bases, the J end by 4 bases, with 15 bases between. Germline CDR1 reads MNHNY; CDR2 reads SVGAGI (reference sequence). The CDR3 length is 14 residues. The CDR3 DNA is TGTGCCAGCAGCCGCCCGTCGAGGGCCACTGAAGCTTTCTTT. Translating it yields CASSRPSRATEAFF.

A remark on this clonotype: A much larger clone lies one base from this, so it may be a read error. The rearrangement uses TRBV20-1 and TRBJ2-5; no clear D. The CDR3 loop spans 12 amino acids. V was cut by 1 base and J by 2 bases, with 5 bases left in between. CDR1 is DFQATT, CDR2 SNEGSKA, per germline (reference sequence). CDR3: CSARAPQETQYF. The DNA of the CDR3 is TGCAGTGCTAGAGCCCCGCAAGAGACCCAGTACTTC.

The table lists this clonotype with many counts. V usage is TRBV28 and J usage is TRBJ2-7; 8 positions match TRBD1. Trimming took 7 bases from V and 8 from J; bases not matched to a gene: 4. The CDR3 is 11 amino acids. Per germline, CDR1 MDHEN and CDR2 SYDVKM. This chain's CDR3 is CASNGQGKQYF. CDR3 in DNA: TGTGCCAGCAACGGACAGGGAAAGCAGTACTTC.

The chain carries TRBV7-2 and TRBJ1-2; a possible D gene is TRBD1 (6 bases). Germline CDR1 reads SGHTA; CDR2 reads FQGNSA. Trimming pared 3 bases from V and 7 bases from J, leaving 21 bases between. The CDR3 runs 16 residues. This CDR3 reads CASSLDSLTGTGGYTF. Here the CDR3 DNA reads TGTGCCAGCAGCTTGGACTCTCTCACAGGGACGGGTGGCTACACCTTC.

A few counts support this clonotype. The chain employs TRBV2 and TRBJ2-7; 8 bases fit TRBD1. CDR3 length: 14 amino acids. V trimming: 6 bases; J trimming: 2 bases; junction bases outside the gene matches: 6. Germline lookup yields CDR1 SNHLY and CDR2 FYNNEI. This chain's CDR3 is CASRTGVLPYEQYF. DNA for the CDR3: TGTGCCAGCAGGACAGGGGTTCTACCCTACGAGCAGTACTTC. Drawing the rest from reference TRBV2 and TRBJ2-7, the complete variable domain is EPEVTQTPSHQVTQMGQEVILRCVPISNHLYFYWYRQILGQKVEFLVSFYNNEISEKSEIFDDQFSVERPDGSNFTLKIRSTKLEDSAMYFCASRTGVLPYEQYFGPGTRLTVT.

The chain is built from TRBV28 and TRBJ1-1; D is unresolved. Germline-derived CDR1 and CDR2 are MDHEN and SYDVKM. The V and J ends lost 5 bases and 0 bases respectively, with 19 bases between them. The CDR3 runs to 17 residues. CDR3: CASSKTRIDRMNTEAFF. In DNA, the CDR3 is TGTGCCAGCAGTAAAACGCGGATAGATCGGATGAACACTGAAGCTTTCTTT.

The V call is TRBV12-3 or TRBV12-4, the J call TRBJ2-2; 11 bases align to TRBD1. Trimming at V came to 6 bases and at J to 4 bases, leaving 7 bases not matched to a gene. The CDR3 runs 16 residues. The DNA of the CDR3 is TGTGCCAGCAGCCCGGACAGGGGGCGTGGCACCGGGGAGCTGTTTTTT. It yields the protein CASSPDRGRGTGELFF.

With regard to this clonotype: A read error is possible here, since a much larger clone lies one base away. The genes are TRBV6-6 and TRBJ2-6, with unresolved D. CDR1 is MNHNY and CDR2 is SVGAGI in the germline V gene (reference sequence). The CDR3 has 15 residues. The CDR3 DNA is TGTGCCAGCAGTTATCAAGCATCTGAGGCCAACGTCCTGACTTTC. This sequence encodes CASSYQASEANVLTF.

The V and J genes are TRBV28 and TRBJ1-5; the D is unclear. Per germline, CDR1 MDHEN and CDR2 SYDVKM. CDR3 length: 14 amino acids. Trimming shortened V by 7 bases and J by 2 bases, and 12 bases separated the two germline ends. CDR3 residues: CASKAGSGNQPQHF. In DNA form, the CDR3 reads TGTGCCAGCAAGGCAGGCTCAGGCAATCAGCCCCAGCATTTT. Combining the CDR3 with reference TRBV28 and TRBJ1-5 gives the whole variable domain DVKVTQSSRYLVKRTGEKVFLECVQDMDHENMFWYRQDPGLGLRLIYFSYDVKMKEKGDIPEGYSVSREKKERFSLILESASTNQTSMYLCASKAGSGNQPQHFGDGTRLSIL.

In its sample, this clonotype was seen many times. Here the CDR3 reads CASSLEVRAGNEQFF. In DNA, the CDR3 is TGTGCCAGCAGCCTTGAGGTCCGGGCCGGGAATGAGCAGTTCTTC. The chain employs TRBV7-2 and TRBJ2-1, with D unresolved. The germline V and J ends were trimmed by 5 bases and 7 bases, with 18 bases remaining between them. Germline loops: CDR1 SGHTA, CDR2 FQGNSA. This CDR3 spans 15 amino acids.

This clonotype appeared many times. The V call is TRBV6-5, the J call TRBJ2-6; D is ambiguous. Germline V CDR1 and CDR2: MNHEY, SVGAGI. The CDR3 has 16 residues. V gave up 6 bases and J gave up 0 bases, with 12 bases separating them. The CDR3: CASSRAEISGANVLTF. The CDR3 DNA reads as TGTGCCAGCAGCCGGGCAGAAATCTCTGGGGCCAACGTCCTGACTTTC.

About this clonotype itself: Since no conserved phenylalanine or tryptophan closes the CDR3, a read error is the likely cause. The genes are TRBV7-2 and TRBJ1-4; 9 bases map to TRBD1. The CDR3 spans 16 residues. From germline, CDR1 is SGHTA and CDR2 FQGNSA. J was trimmed by 6 bases and V by 4 bases; bases with no gene match: 9. CDR3 nucleotides: TGTGCCAGCAGCTCCGGGAGGGGACAGGGATATGAAAAACTGTTTTGT. It codes for CASSSGRGQGYEKLFC.

Regarding this clonotype: One end of the junction fails to match germline, which may point to a read error. The chain links TRBV2 to TRBJ2-5, with a tentative D call TRBD1 (5 bases). The CDR3 is 16 amino acids. Germline V gene sequence: CDR1 SNHLY, CDR2 FYNNEI. The CDR3 loop reads CACSGYVRVRGETQYF. CDR3 nucleotides: TGTGCCTGCAGTGGTTATGTCAGGGTCCGCGGTGAGACCCAGTACTTC.

In its sample, this clonotype was seen a few times. The gene calls are TRBV5-5 and TRBJ1-1; the D is unclear. The V gene's germline CDR1 is SGHKS and CDR2 YYEKEE (reference sequence). This CDR3 comprises 14 residues. Trimming pared 3 bases from V and 4 bases from J, leaving 13 bases between. Written as DNA, the CDR3 is TGTGCCAGCAGCTACCCGGTTGCGGGCACTGAAGCTTTCTTT. Residues: CASSYPVAGTEAFF.

The chain is built from TRBV20-1 and TRBJ2-5; TRBD2 is a possible D gene (6 bases). Germline V lookup: CDR1 DFQATT, CDR2 SNEGSKA (reference sequence). Trimming pared 1 base from V and 4 bases from J, leaving 19 bases between. This CDR3 region has 16 residues. Written as DNA, the CDR3 is TGCAGTGCTAGAGTCTCAGGCCGAAAGGGAGGAGAGACCCAGTACTTC. Protein: CSARVSGRKGGETQYF.

To note about this clonotype: A junction end diverges from the germline sequence, so it may reflect a read error. The chain is built from TRBV30 and TRBJ2-3, with TRBD2 matching 8 bases. CDR1 GTSNPN and CDR2 SVGIG come from the germline V gene (reference sequence). The CDR3 extends over 16 amino acids. The CDR3: CARSSGTRKWADTQYF. The CDR3 nucleotides read TGTGCCCGGAGTTCCGGGACTAGGAAGTGGGCAGATACGCAGTATTTT.

There are many counts of this clonotype. This sequence joins TRBV3-1 and TRBJ2-1; TRBD1 matches 8 bases. The junction had 3 bases not matched to a gene; V was cut back by 7 bases and J by 4 bases. CDR1 LGHDT and CDR2 YNNKEL come from the germline V gene (reference sequence). The CDR3 has 13 residues. The CDR3 nucleotides read TGTGCCAGCACCCGACAGGGGTACAATGAGCAGTTCTTC. It codes for CASTRQGYNEQFF.